This T cell receptor (beta chain) was found in a study of OX40 agonist ivuxolimab in advanced cancers. Study conclusions and caveats: At 0.1 to 3.0 mg/kg, CD4+ and CD8+ blood T cells expanded clonally by week 6.

A remark on this clone: Its antigen is as yet unknown.

Germline V gives CDR1 LNHDA, CDR2 SQIVND (reference sequence). V was shortened by 11 bases and J by 3 bases, with 17 bases between the two germline ends. The CDR3 is 14 residues long. The repertoire was sequenced with immunoSEQ multiplex PCR; TCRdb's copy has only in-frame clones and lacks some. The table has tens of thousands of clones, 65% to 90% seen once. The receptor was isolated from an adult with an advanced solid tumor such as melanoma, head and neck, liver or kidney cancer. The source was CD4+ or CD8+ T cells sorted from blood, collected in a trial of the OX40 agonist ivuxolimab. The chain has TRBV19 and TRBJ1-5, with a tentative D call TRBD1 (5 bases). The CDR3 loop reads CASRGDGPNQPQHF. The CDR3 DNA sequence: TGTGCCTCCCGGGGGGACGGACCCAATCAGCCCCAGCATTTT.